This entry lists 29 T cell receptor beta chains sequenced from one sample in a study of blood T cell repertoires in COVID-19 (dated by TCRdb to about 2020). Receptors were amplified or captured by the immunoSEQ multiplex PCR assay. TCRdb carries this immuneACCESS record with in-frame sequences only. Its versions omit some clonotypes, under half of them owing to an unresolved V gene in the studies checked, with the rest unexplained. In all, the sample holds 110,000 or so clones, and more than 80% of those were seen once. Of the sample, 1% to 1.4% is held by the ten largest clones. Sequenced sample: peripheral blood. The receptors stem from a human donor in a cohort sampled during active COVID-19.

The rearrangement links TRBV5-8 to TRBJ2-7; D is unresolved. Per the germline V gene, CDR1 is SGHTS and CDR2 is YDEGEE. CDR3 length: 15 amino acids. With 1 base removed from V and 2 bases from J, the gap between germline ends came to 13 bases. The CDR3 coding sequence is TGTGCCAGCAGCTTGTTCCTATCGAGCACCTACGAGCAGTACTTC. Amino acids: CASSLFLSSTYEQYF.

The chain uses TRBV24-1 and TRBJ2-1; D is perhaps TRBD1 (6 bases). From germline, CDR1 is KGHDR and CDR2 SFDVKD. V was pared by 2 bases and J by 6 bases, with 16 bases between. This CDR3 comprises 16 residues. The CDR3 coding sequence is TGTGCCACCAGTGATTCTGGACAGCGGACGCGCAATGAGCAGTTCTTC. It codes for CATSDSGQRTRNEQFF.

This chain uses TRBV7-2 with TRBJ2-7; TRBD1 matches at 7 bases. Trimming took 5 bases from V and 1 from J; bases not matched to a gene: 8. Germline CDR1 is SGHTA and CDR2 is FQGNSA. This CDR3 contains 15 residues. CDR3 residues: CASSPDRDRSYEQYF. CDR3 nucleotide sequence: TGTGCCAGCAGCCCAGACCGGGACAGATCCTACGAGCAGTACTTC.

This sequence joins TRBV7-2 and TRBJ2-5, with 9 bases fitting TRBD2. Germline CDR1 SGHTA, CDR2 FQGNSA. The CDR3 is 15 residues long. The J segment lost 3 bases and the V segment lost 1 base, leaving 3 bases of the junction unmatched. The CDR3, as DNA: TGTGCCAGCAGCTTAGGCGGGGGGGTCGAAGAGACCCAGTACTTC. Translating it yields CASSLGGGVEETQYF.

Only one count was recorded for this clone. CDR3 DNA: TGTGCCAGCAGCAGAGGGACAGGGGGTGTCCAAGAGACCCAGTACTTC. As protein: CASSRGTGGVQETQYF. The chain has TRBV9 and TRBJ2-5, with 11 bases matching TRBD1. Germline values: CDR1 SGDLS, CDR2 YYNGEE. The CDR3 has 16 amino acids. Trimming cost V 4 bases and J 1 base; bases outside gene matches: 6.

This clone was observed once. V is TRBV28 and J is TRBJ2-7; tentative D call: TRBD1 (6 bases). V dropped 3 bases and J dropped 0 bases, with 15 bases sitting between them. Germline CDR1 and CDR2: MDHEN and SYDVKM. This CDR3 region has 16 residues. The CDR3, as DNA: TGTGCCAGCAGTTTCCCCGCGACAGGAGGCTCCTACGAGCAGTACTTC. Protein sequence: CASSFPATGGSYEQYF. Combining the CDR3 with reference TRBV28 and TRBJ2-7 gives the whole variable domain DVKVTQSSRYLVKRTGEKVFLECVQDMDHENMFWYRQDPGLGLRLIYFSYDVKMKEKGDIPEGYSVSREKKERFSLILESASTNQTSMYLCASSFPATGGSYEQYFGPGTRLTVT.

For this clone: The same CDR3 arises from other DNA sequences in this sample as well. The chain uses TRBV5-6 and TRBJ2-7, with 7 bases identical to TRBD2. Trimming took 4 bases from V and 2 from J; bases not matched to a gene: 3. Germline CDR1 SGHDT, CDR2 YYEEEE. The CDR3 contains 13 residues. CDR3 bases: TGTGCCAGCAGCCCCCGGGGGGCCTACGAGCAGTACTTC. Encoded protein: CASSPRGAYEQYF.

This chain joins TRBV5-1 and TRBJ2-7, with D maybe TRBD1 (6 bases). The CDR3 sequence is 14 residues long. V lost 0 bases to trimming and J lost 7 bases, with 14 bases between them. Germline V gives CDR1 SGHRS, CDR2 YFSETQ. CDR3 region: CASSLGTQGMEQYF. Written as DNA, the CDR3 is TGCGCCAGCAGCTTGGGGACTCAGGGGATGGAGCAGTACTTC.

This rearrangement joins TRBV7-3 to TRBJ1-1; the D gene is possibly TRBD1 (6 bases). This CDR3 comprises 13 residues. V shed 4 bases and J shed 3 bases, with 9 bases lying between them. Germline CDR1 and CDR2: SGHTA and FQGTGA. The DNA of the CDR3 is TGTGCCAGCAGCTCGGACAGAGACACTGAAGCTTTCTTT. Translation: CASSSDRDTEAFF. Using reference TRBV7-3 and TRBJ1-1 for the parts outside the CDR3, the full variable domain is GAGVSQTPSNKVTEKGKYVELRCDPISGHTALYWYRQSLGQGPEFLIYFQGTGAADDSGLPNDRFFAVRPEGSVSTLKIQRTERGDSAVYLCASSSDRDTEAFFGQGTRLTVV.

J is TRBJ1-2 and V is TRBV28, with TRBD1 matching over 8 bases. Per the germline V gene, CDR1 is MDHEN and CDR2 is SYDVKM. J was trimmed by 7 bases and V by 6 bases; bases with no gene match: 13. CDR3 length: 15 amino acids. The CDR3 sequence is CASSPLGQGVSGYTF. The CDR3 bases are TGTGCCAGCAGCCCTTTAGGACAGGGAGTAAGTGGCTACACCTTC.

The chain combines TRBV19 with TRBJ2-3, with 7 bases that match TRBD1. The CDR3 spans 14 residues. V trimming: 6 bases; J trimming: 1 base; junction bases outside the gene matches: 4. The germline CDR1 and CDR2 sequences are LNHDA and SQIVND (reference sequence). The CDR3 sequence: CASRTGQGTDTQYF. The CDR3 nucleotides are TGTGCCAGTAGGACAGGGCAAGGCACAGATACGCAGTATTTT.

This chain's CDR3 is CASGGRTSYEQYF. Written as DNA, the CDR3 is TGTGCCAGTGGCGGGAGGACCTCCTACGAGCAGTACTTC. The chain has TRBV5-6 and TRBJ2-7; 8 bases are shared with TRBD2. Germline assignment: CDR1 SGHDT and CDR2 YYEEEE. The CDR3 contains 13 residues. With 8 bases clipped from V and 0 bases from J, the junction kept 4 bases outside the gene matches. The complete variable domain, with remaining parts taken from reference TRBV5-6 and TRBJ2-7, reads DAGVTQSPTHLIKTRGQQVTLRCSPKSGHDTVSWYQQALGQGPQFIFQYYEEEERQRGNFPDRFSGHQFPNYSSELNVNALLLGDSALYLCASGGRTSYEQYFGPGTRLTVT.

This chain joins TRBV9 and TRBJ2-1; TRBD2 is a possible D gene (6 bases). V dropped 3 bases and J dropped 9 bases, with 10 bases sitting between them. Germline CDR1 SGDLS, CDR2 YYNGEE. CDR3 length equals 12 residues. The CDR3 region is CASSGLASEQFF. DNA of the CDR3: TGTGCCAGCAGCGGGCTAGCGAGTGAGCAGTTCTTC.

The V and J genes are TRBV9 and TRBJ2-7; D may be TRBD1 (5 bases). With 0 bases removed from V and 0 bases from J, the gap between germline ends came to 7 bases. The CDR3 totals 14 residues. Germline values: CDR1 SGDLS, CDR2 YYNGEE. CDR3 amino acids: CASSVAGHSYEQYF. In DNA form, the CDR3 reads TGTGCCAGCAGCGTAGCAGGGCACTCCTACGAGCAGTACTTC.

The CDR3 loop is CASSSPRTTEAFF. As DNA, the CDR3 is TGTGCCAGCAGTTCCCCCCGGACTACTGAAGCTTTCTTT. The V gene is TRBV28, the J gene TRBJ1-1; D call uncertain. The CDR3 totals 13 residues. Per the germline V gene, CDR1 is MDHEN and CDR2 is SYDVKM. The V and J ends lost 4 bases and 5 bases respectively, with 11 bases between them.

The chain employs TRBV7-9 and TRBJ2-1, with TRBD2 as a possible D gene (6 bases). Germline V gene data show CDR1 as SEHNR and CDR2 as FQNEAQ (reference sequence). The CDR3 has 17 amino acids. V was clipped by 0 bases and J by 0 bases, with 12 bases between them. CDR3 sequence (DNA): TGTGCCAGCAGCTTAGCGCTCGGGGGTGCCTCCTACAATGAGCAGTTCTTC. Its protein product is CASSLALGGASYNEQFF.

The CDR3 reads CASSLSRTEAFF. The CDR3 DNA is TGTGCCAGCAGCTTATCCAGGACTGAAGCTTTCTTT. The chain combines TRBV7-2 with TRBJ1-1; D is undetermined. The V gene lost 2 bases and the J gene lost 5 bases, with 6 bases spanning the gap. CDR3 length: 12 amino acids. Germline lookup yields CDR1 SGHTA and CDR2 FQGNSA.

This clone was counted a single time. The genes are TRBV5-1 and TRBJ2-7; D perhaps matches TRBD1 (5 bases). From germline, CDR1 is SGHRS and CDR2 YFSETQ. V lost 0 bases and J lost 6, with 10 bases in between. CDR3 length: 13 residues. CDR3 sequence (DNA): TGCGCCAGCAGCTTGGCAGGGCAGGGCGAGCAGTACTTC. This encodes CASSLAGQGEQYF.

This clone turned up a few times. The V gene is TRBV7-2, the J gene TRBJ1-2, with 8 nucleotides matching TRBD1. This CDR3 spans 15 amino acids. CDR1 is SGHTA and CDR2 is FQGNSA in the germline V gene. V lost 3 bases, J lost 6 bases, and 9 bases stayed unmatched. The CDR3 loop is CASSFSQGALNGYTF. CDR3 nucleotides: TGTGCCAGCAGCTTTAGTCAGGGGGCGCTTAATGGCTACACCTTC.

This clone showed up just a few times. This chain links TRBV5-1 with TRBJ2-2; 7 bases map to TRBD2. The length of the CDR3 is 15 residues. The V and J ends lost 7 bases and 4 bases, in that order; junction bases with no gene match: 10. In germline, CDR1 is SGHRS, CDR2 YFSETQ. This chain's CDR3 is CASGGLADSTGELFF. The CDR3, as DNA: TGCGCCAGCGGTGGGCTAGCGGACTCCACCGGGGAGCTGTTTTTT.

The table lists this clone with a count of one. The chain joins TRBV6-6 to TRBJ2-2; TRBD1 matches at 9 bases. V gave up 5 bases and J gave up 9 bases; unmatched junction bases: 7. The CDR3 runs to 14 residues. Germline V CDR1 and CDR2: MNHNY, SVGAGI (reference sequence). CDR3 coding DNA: TGTGCCAGCAGTCCGGACAGGGGACTATGGGAGCTGTTTTTT. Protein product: CASSPDRGLWELFF.

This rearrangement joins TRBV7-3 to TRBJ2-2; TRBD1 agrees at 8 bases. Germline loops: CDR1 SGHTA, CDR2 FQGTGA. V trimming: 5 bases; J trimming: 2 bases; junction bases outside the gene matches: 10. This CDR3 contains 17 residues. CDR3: CASSPRGTGANTGELFF. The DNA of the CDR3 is TGTGCCAGCAGCCCAAGGGGGACAGGTGCAAACACCGGGGAGCTGTTTTTT.

The DNA of the CDR3 is TGTGCCAGCAGTGAAAGGCCCGCGGGGGAGACCCAGTACTTC. Its translation: CASSERPAGETQYF. The genes are TRBV6-1 and TRBJ2-5, with D possibly TRBD2 on 6 matching bases. Germline lookup yields CDR1 MNHNS and CDR2 SASEGT. The CDR3 consists of 14 residues. Trimming removed 2 bases from V and 5 bases from J, with 12 bases in between.

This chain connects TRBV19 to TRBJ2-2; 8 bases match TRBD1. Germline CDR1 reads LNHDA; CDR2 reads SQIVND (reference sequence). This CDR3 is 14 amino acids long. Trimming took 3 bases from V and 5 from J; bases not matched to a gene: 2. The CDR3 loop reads CASSIRQGTGELFF. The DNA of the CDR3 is TGTGCCAGTAGTATTAGACAGGGGACCGGGGAGCTGTTTTTT.

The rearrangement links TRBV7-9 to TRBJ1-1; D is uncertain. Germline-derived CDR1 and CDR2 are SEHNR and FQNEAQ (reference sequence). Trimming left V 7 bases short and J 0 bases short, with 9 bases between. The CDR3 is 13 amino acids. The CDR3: CASTPLLNTEAFF. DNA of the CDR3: TGTGCCAGCACCCCCCTTTTGAACACTGAAGCTTTCTTT. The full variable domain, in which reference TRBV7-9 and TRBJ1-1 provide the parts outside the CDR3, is DTGVSQNPRHKITKRGQNVTFRCDPISEHNRLYWYRQTLGQGPEFLTYFQNEAQLEKSRLLSDRFSAERPKGSFSTLEIQRTEQGDSAMYLCASTPLLNTEAFFGQGTRLTVV.

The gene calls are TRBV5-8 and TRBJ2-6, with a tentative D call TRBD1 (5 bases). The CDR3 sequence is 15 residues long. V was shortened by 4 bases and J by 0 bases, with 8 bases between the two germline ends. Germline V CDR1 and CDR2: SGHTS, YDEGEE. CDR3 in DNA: TGTGCCAGCAGCCTGGGGCACTCTGGGGCCAACGTCCTGACTTTC. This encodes CASSLGHSGANVLTF.

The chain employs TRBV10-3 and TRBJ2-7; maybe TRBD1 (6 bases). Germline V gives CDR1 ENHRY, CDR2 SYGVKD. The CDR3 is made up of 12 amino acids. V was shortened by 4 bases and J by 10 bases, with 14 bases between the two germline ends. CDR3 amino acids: CAISVSGTPQYF. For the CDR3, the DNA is TGTGCCATCAGTGTTTCCGGGACACCCCAGTACTTC.

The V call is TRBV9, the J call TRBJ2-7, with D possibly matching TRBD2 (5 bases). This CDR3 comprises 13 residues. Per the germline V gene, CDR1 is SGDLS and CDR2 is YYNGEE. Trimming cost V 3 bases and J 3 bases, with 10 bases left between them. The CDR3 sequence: CASSALGSYEQYF. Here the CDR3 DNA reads TGTGCCAGCAGCGCCCTTGGGAGCTACGAGCAGTACTTC.

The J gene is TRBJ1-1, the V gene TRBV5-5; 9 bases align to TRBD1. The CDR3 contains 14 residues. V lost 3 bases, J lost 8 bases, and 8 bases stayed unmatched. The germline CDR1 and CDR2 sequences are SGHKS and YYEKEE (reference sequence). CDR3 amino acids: CASSSGTGRVEAFF. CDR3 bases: TGTGCCAGCAGCTCCGGGACAGGGAGGGTCGAAGCTTTCTTT. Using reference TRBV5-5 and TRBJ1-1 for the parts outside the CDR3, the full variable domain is DAGVTQSPTHLIKTRGQQVTLRCSPISGHKSVSWYQQVLGQGPQFIFQYYEKEERGRGNFPDRFSARQFPNYSSELNVNALLLGDSALYLCASSSGTGRVEAFFGQGTRLTVV.